This T cell receptor beta chain comes out of a study of blood T cell repertoires in COVID-19. Study overall: The study drew acute and convalescent COVID-19 samples from the United States, Italy and Spain. Sample material is recorded as cDNA or gDNA derived from T cells, B-cell-depleted T cells, or PBMCs.

This CDR3 spans 13 amino acids. Looked up from germline, CDR1 is MNHEY and CDR2 is SVGAGI. The ends lost 6 bases at V and 2 bases at J; junction bases unmatched: 1. Seattle participants joined during active infection and were tracked over time. Per the original data handling: Nucleated cell counts were estimated from reference gene primer amplification. Sequenced by immunoSEQ multiplex PCR; TCRdb stores in-frame clones only, minus some. The DNA gave D and trimming, while V, J and clone size come from that table. The table records around 290,000 clones, approximately 86% of them present only once. The sequenced sample was peripheral blood. The chain carries TRBV6-5 and TRBJ2-3, with TRBD1 matching 8 bases. This TCR derives from a woman in her sixties or seventies with COVID-19, enrolled during active disease. CDR3 nucleotide sequence: TGTGCCAGCAGACAGGGGGTCACAGATACGCAGTATTTT. Its translation is CASRQGVTDTQYF.